These T cell receptor beta chains were read from a single sample in a study of blood T cell repertoires in COVID-19. Generated by immunoSEQ multiplex PCR, the TCRdb table keeps only in-frame clones and is missing some. The data contain about 30,000 clones, around nine tenths of them singletons. The sample comprised peripheral blood. The source of these receptors is a human donor in a cohort sampled during active COVID-19. CDR3s include the opening cysteine and the closing phenylalanine or tryptophan. D genes are given only for firm matches. Size values are once, few and many counts, or a class for expanded clones, and some rows have none.

CDR3	DNA	D	size	length	J	V
CASSPSFSGELFF	TGTGCCAGCTCACCCTCTTTCAGCGGGGAGCTGTTTTTT	-	-	13	TRBJ2-2	TRBV18
CASAFSGFSQPQHF	TGTGCTAGTGCTTTCTCAGGGTTCAGTCAGCCCCAGCATTTT	-	-	14	TRBJ1-5	TRBV12-5
CASRIGERTQYF	TGTGCCAGCAGGATTGGGGAGAGGACGCAGTATTTT	-	-	12	TRBJ2-3	TRBV7-9
CASSVGPGADTQYF	TGTGCCAGCAGCGTAGGGCCCGGGGCAGATACGCAGTATTTT	-	few	14	TRBJ2-3	TRBV9
CASSSRQGAGNIQYF	TGCGCCAGCAGCTCACGACAGGGGGCGGGAAACATTCAGTACTTC	TRBD1	-	15	TRBJ2-4	TRBV5-1
CASSPGRNPGANVLTF	TGTGCCAGCAGCCCGGGTCGAAACCCAGGGGCCAACGTCCTGACTTTC	-	-	16	TRBJ2-6	TRBV11-2
CASSWAGVGQETQYF	TGCGCCAGCAGCTGGGCGGGGGTTGGCCAAGAGACCCAGTACTTC	TRBD2	-	15	TRBJ2-5	TRBV5-1
CPRTQERGGVYNEQFF	TGTCCCCGCACCCAAGAGCGGGGGGGGGTCTACAATGAGCAGTTCTTC	TRBD2	-	16	TRBJ2-1	TRBV14
CASSRGSTYEQYF	TGTGCCAGCAGCCGGGGGTCGACCTACGAGCAGTACTTC	-	-	13	TRBJ2-7	TRBV7-9
CASSLVRGGVAEAFF	TGTGCCAGCAGCTTGGTAAGGGGCGGAGTAGCTGAAGCTTTCTTT	-	-	15	TRBJ1-1	TRBV7-9
CASSPQAGGNTGELFF	TGTGCCAGCAGCCCCCAGGCGGGGGGGAACACCGGGGAGCTGTTTTTT	TRBD2	-	16	TRBJ2-2	TRBV7-2
CASTQTGSSYNEQFF	TGTGCCAGCACGCAGACAGGGAGTAGCTACAATGAGCAGTTCTTC	TRBD1	-	15	TRBJ2-1	TRBV9
CASSLGHAYGYTF	TGTGCCAGCAGCCTAGGACATGCCTATGGCTACACCTTC	-	-	13	TRBJ1-2	TRBV12-3/TRBV12-4
CASSSEDQETQYF	TGTGCCAGCAGCAGCGAAGACCAAGAGACCCAGTACTTC	-	-	13	TRBJ2-5	TRBV7-9
CASSLIAGRSTDTQYF	TGTGCCAGCAGCTTGATAGCGGGGCGGTCCACAGATACGCAGTATTTT	TRBD2	-	16	TRBJ2-3	TRBV11-1
CASSQEGGGARKTQYF	TGTGCCAGCAGCCAAGAGGGCGGGGGGGCTAGAAAGACCCAGTACTTC	TRBD2	-	16	TRBJ2-5	TRBV3-1/TRBV3-2